This T cell receptor (beta chain) was identified during a study of OX40 agonist ivuxolimab in advanced cancers. Notes on the study in general: CD4+ and CD8+ T cells in blood underwent clonal expansion by week 6 at 0.1 to 3.0 mg/kg. Averaged across samples, CD8+ T cells carried more expanded clones than CD4+ did.

CDR3 length: 20 residues. V lost 4 bases to trimming and J lost 4 bases, with 32 bases between them. CDR1 SGDLS and CDR2 YYNGEE come from the germline V gene. Data came from immunoSEQ multiplex PCR; TCRdb stores just in-frame clones and leaves some out. The repertoire has about 88,000 clones, more than 80% of them found once; the top ten carry 0.22%. This clone was seen a handful of times. The antigen is unknown. The starting material was CD4+ or CD8+ T cells sorted from blood, obtained in a trial of the OX40 agonist ivuxolimab. The clonotype was recovered from an adult with an advanced solid tumor such as melanoma, head and neck, liver or kidney cancer. This chain connects TRBV9 to TRBJ1-2; D possibly corresponds to TRBD1 (6 bases). The DNA of the CDR3 is TGTGCCAGCAGCCCCCTGGCTATTGAAACACGGGACACTCAATCCTATGGCTACACCTTC. Protein product: CASSPLAIETRDTQSYGYTF.